A selection of T cell receptor beta chains follows, all from one sample in a study of T cell responses to AZD1222 COVID-19 vaccine. Some clones are missing from TCRdb's copy, which holds only in-frame ones; the method was immunoSEQ multiplex PCR. The data contain around 85,000 clones, 65% to 90% of them singletons. Sequences were derived from peripheral blood, sampled on day 0 of AZD1222 vaccination. The receptor source for this set is an adult in good health. CDR3s include the opening cysteine and the closing phenylalanine or tryptophan. The D gene is left open where the match is weak. Size is stated for part of the rows, as once, few or many counts, or as a class when the clone is expanded.

. TRBJ1-2 TRBV7-8 . CASSLGVVRKDYGYTF TGTGCCAGCAGCTTAGGAGTGGTCAGGAAGGACTATGGCTACACCTTC
. TRBJ1-1 TRBV29-1 . CSADSVPTLSIGAFF TGCAGCGCCGACTCGGTACCCACCCTTAGTATAGGAGCTTTCTTT
. TRBJ1-4 TRBV5-1 TRBD1 CASSLTGGAGRNEKLFF TGCGCCAGCAGCTTGACAGGGGGCGCCGGTAGGAATGAAAAACTGTTTTTT
. TRBJ2-7 TRBV6-2/TRBV6-3 TRBD2 CASSDRGGPSYEQYF TGTGCCAGCAGCGACCGCGGGGGGCCCTCCTACGAGCAGTACTTC
few TRBJ2-3 TRBV19 TRBD1 CASSIGPRTGITDTQYF TGTGCCAGTAGTATAGGTCCGAGGACAGGGATCACAGATACGCAGTATTTT
. TRBJ1-2 TRBV5-1 . CASSQPPLVGYTF TGCGCCAGCAGCCAACCACCGTTGGTAGGCTACACCTTC
. TRBJ1-6 TRBV18 TRBD1 CASSRLQGSNSPLHF TGTGCCAGCTCACGACTACAGGGGTCTAATTCACCCCTCCACTTT
. TRBJ2-7 TRBV3-1/TRBV3-2 TRBD2 CASSQGGAALAVPYEQYF TGTGCCAGCAGCCAAGGCGGCGCCGCTCTAGCGGTACCCTACGAGCAGTACTTC
. TRBJ2-7 TRBV5-6 . CASSSGVGGPTYEQYF TGTGCCAGCAGCTCGGGGGTTGGGGGCCCAACCTACGAGCAGTACTTC
. TRBJ1-1 TRBV15 . CATSRVGAYFTEAFF TGTGCCACCAGCAGAGTTGGGGCGTATTTCACTGAAGCTTTCTTT
few TRBJ2-2 TRBV7-9 . CASSAPSNTGELFF TGTGCCAGCAGCGCCCCAAGTAACACCGGGGAGCTGTTTTTT
once TRBJ1-1 TRBV5-4 . CASSWSPGVDTEAFF TGTGCCAGCAGCTGGAGTCCAGGGGTCGACACTGAAGCTTTCTTT
few TRBJ1-1 TRBV2 . CASSDRDITPEAFF TGTGCCAGCAGTGACCGGGACATAACGCCTGAAGCTTTCTTT
. TRBJ1-3 TRBV6-5 TRBD1 CASSRDRAGNTIYF TGTGCCAGCAGTCGGGACAGGGCTGGAAACACCATATATTTT
. TRBJ2-3 TRBV6-5 TRBD2 CASRTGLATSDTQYF TGTGCCAGCAGGACGGGACTAGCAACCTCAGATACGCAGTATTTT
. TRBJ1-1 TRBV7-8 TRBD1 CASSARQGIMNTEAFF TGTGCCAGCAGCGCCCGACAGGGGATAATGAACACTGAAGCTTTCTTT
. TRBJ2-1 TRBV5-3 . CARSGATGYNEQFF TGTGCCAGAAGCGGCGCAACTGGATACAATGAGCAGTTCTTC
. TRBJ1-2 TRBV14 . CASSPQGANYGYTF TGTGCCAGCAGCCCCCAGGGTGCTAACTATGGCTACACCTTC
. TRBJ1-2 TRBV5-6 TRBD1 CASSPWDRHYGYTF TGTGCCAGCAGCCCCTGGGACAGACACTATGGCTACACCTTC
. TRBJ2-2 TRBV2 . CAWGERSTGELFF TGTGCCTGGGGGGAGCGGAGCACCGGGGAGCTGTTTTTT
once TRBJ2-2 TRBV5-1 . CASSEGLNANTGELFF TGCGCCAGCAGCGAGGGACTTAACGCGAACACCGGGGAGCTGTTTTTT
. TRBJ1-4 TRBV27 . CASSPSRELVATNEKLFF TGTGCCAGCAGTCCCTCCAGGGAGTTGGTAGCGACTAATGAAAAACTGTTTTTT
. TRBJ1-2 TRBV3-1/TRBV3-2 . CASSQGLWGYTF TGTGCCAGCAGCCAAGGACTGTGGGGCTACACCTTC
. TRBJ1-5 TRBV3-1/TRBV3-2 TRBD1 CASSPGQGGQPQHF TGTGCCAGCAGCCCAGGACAGGGAGGGCAGCCCCAGCATTTT
. TRBJ2-7 TRBV5-1 . CASSWGPDSYEQYF TGCGCCAGCAGCTGGGGTCCGGACTCCTACGAGCAGTACTTC
. TRBJ2-7 TRBV27 . CASSFVGHYEQYF TGTGCCAGCAGTTTTGTGGGGCACTACGAGCAGTACTTC
. TRBJ1-3 TRBV3-1/TRBV3-2 TRBD1 CASSQDLADRAGNTIYF TGTGCCAGCAGCCAAGATTTAGCGGACAGGGCGGGAAACACCATATATTTT
. TRBJ1-5 TRBV5-6 . CASSGPDMSQHF TGTGCCAGCAGCGGGCCCGACATGTCCCAGCATTTT
. TRBJ2-7 TRBV7-6 . CASSLVGSEHEQYF TGTGCCAGCAGCTTAGTAGGTTCGGAGCACGAGCAGTACTTC
. TRBJ2-3 TRBV19 . CASSKASTDTQYF TGTGCCAGTAGTAAAGCTAGCACAGATACGCAGTATTTT
. TRBJ2-3 TRBV2 . CASSDPRQGEADTQYF TGTGCCAGCAGTGACCCCCGCCAGGGTGAGGCAGATACGCAGTATTTT
. TRBJ2-2 TRBV11-2 . CASSLLRARPGELFF TGTGCCAGCAGCTTATTGCGGGCGAGGCCCGGGGAGCTGTTTTTT
few TRBJ1-1 TRBV7-9 . CASRGLNTEAFF TGTGCCAGTCGGGGATTAAACACTGAAGCTTTCTTT
. TRBJ1-3 TRBV18 . CASSPRREEYTIYF TGTGCCAGCTCACCACGCAGGGAGGAGTACACCATATATTTT
. TRBJ1-3 TRBV11-2 . CASSPSGSSGNTIYF TGTGCCAGCAGCCCGTCAGGCAGCTCTGGAAACACCATATATTTT
. TRBJ1-4 TRBV4-1 TRBD1 CASSQVGTGAQKLFF TGCGCCAGCAGCCAAGTGGGGACAGGGGCTCAAAAACTGTTTTTT
few TRBJ1-2 TRBV29-1 TRBD1 CSVSTGFDYGYTF TGCAGCGTTTCGACAGGGTTTGACTATGGCTACACCTTC
. TRBJ1-1 TRBV11-3 . CASSFSVGGNTEAFF TGTGCCAGCAGCTTCTCTGTAGGTGGGAACACTGAAGCTTTCTTT
. TRBJ1-5 TRBV5-5 . CASSLAGLYSNQPQHF TGTGCCAGCAGCTTGGCAGGGCTATATAGCAATCAGCCCCAGCATTTT
. TRBJ1-1 TRBV2 . CASSLAGTIRNTEAFF TGTGCCAGCAGTCTAGCCGGGACAATAAGAAACACTGAAGCTTTCTTT
. TRBJ2-2 TRBV7-2 TRBD2 CASSSTSGRVVGELFF TGTGCCAGCAGCTCAACTAGCGGGAGAGTGGTAGGGGAGCTGTTTTTT
. TRBJ1-1 TRBV7-9 TRBD1 CASSLPAGQGTTEAFF TGTGCCAGCAGTTTACCAGCGGGACAGGGGACCACTGAAGCTTTCTTT
. TRBJ2-4 TRBV27 . CASSGFPGKLNIQYF TGTGCCAGCAGTGGGTTTCCCGGGAAATTAAACATTCAGTACTTC
once TRBJ1-1 TRBV6-2/TRBV6-3 . CASSRKYTEAFF TGTGCCAGCAGCCGCAAGTACACTGAAGCTTTCTTT
. TRBJ1-2 TRBV11-2 . CASSFSGYGYTF TGTGCCAGCAGCTTTTCGGGGTATGGCTACACCTTC
. TRBJ2-5 TRBV7-6 TRBD1 CASSPSSQGVGETQYF TGTGCCAGCAGCCCAAGCTCCCAGGGGGTTGGAGAGACCCAGTACTTC
once TRBJ1-1 TRBV6-5 . CASRRHQNTEAFF TGTGCCAGCAGGCGACACCAGAACACTGAAGCTTTCTTT
. TRBJ2-3 TRBV2 TRBD2 CASSDLGLAGRADTQYF TGTGCCAGCAGTGACCTCGGACTAGCGGGGAGGGCAGATACGCAGTATTTT
. TRBJ2-2 TRBV6-5 . CASKLALTGELFF TGTGCCAGCAAGCTGGCTCTCACCGGGGAGCTGTTTTTT
. TRBJ2-5 TRBV5-5 TRBD1 CASSSTTGVRGETQYF TGTGCCAGCAGCTCAACCACAGGGGTACGAGGAGAGACCCAGTACTTC
. TRBJ2-1 TRBV7-9 . CASSSPTGPSSYNEQFF TGTGCCAGCAGCTCACCCACCGGACCCAGCTCCTACAATGAGCAGTTCTTC
few TRBJ1-2 TRBV5-1 . CASREVSYGYTF TGCGCCAGCAGGGAAGTTTCCTATGGCTACACCTTC
few TRBJ2-5 TRBV11-3 TRBD2 CASSLGGLAGQETQYF TGTGCCAGCAGCTTAGGGGGACTAGCGGGACAAGAGACCCAGTACTTC
few TRBJ2-2 TRBV11-3 . CASRPTGTNTGELFF TGTGCCAGCAGACCTACAGGGACGAACACCGGGGAGCTGTTTTTT